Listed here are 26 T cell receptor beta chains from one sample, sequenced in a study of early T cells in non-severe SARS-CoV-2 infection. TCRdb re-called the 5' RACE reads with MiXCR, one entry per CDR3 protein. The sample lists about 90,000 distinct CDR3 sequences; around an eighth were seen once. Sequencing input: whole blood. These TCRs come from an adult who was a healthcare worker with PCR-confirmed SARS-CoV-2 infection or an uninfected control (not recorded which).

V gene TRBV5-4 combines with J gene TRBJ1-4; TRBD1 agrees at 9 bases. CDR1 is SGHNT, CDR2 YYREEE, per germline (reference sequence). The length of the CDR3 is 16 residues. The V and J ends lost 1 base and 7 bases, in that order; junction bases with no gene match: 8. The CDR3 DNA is TGTGCCAGCAGCTTGACCGGGACAGGGACGATTGAAAAACTGTTTTTT. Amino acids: CASSLTGTGTIEKLFF.

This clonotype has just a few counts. CDR3 bases: TGTGCCTGGAGCTTGGACAGGGGGAAGCGATACGAGCAGTACTTC. As protein: CAWSLDRGKRYEQYF. V is TRBV30 and J is TRBJ2-7, with 10 bases that match TRBD1. V lost 3 bases to trimming and J lost 4 bases; unmatched junction nucleotides: 9. CDR1 GTSNPN and CDR2 SVGIG come from the germline V gene (reference sequence). The CDR3 has 15 residues.

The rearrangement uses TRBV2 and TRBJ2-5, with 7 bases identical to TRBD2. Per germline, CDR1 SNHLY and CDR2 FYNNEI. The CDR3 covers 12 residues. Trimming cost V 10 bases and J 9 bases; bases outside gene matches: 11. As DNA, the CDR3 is TGTGCCACCAGGGAGGGGAATGAGCCCCAGTACTTC. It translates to CATREGNEPQYF.

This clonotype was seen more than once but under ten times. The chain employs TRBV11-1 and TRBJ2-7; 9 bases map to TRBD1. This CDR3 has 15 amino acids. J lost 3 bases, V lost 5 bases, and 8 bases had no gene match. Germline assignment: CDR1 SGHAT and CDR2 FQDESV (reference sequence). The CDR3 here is CASSRAGTGYYEQYF. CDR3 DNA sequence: TGTGCCAGCAGCCGAGCCGGGACAGGGTACTACGAGCAGTACTTC. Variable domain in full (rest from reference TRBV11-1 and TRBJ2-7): EAEVAQSPRYKITEKSQAVAFWCDPISGHATLYWYRQILGQGPELLVQFQDESVVDDSQLPKDRFSAERLKGVDSTLKIQPAELGDSAMYLCASSRAGTGYYEQYFGPGTRLTVT.

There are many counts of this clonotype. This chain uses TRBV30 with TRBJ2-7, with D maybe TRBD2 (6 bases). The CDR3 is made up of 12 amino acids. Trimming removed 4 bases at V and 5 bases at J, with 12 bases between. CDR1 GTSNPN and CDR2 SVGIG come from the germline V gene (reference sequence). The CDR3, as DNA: TGTGCCTGGACCCCCGGAGGGCACGAGCAGTACTTC. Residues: CAWTPGGHEQYF.

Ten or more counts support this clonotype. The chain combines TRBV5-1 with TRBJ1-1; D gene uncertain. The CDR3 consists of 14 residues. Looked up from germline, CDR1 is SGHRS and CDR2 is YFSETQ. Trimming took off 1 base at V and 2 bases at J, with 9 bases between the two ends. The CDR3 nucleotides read TGCGCCAGCAGCTTGTCGAGCAGTAACACTGAAGCTTTCTTT. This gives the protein CASSLSSSNTEAFF.

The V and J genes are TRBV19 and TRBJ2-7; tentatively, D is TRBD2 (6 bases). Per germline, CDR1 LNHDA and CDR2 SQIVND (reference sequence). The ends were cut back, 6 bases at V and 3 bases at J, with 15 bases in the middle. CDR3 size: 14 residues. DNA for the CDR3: TGTGCCAGTAGACCCCTGGGGGGTGACTACGAGCAGTACTTC. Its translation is CASRPLGGDYEQYF.

CDR3 region: CASSYGFGQTVLSFF. The CDR3 coding sequence is TGTGCCAGCAGTTATGGATTCGGACAGACCGTGTTGTCTTTCTTT. V usage is TRBV6-6 and J usage is TRBJ1-1; D is possibly TRBD1 (6 bases). CDR1 MNHNY and CDR2 SVGAGI come from the germline V gene (reference sequence). The CDR3 extends over 15 amino acids. V was clipped by 3 bases and J by 12 bases, with 23 bases between them.

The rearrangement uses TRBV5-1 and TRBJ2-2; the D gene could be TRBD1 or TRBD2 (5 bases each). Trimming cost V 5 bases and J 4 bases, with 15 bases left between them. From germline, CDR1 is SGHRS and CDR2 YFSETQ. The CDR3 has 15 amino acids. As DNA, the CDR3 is TGCGCCAGCAGAAAAACCCAAGGGACCACCGGGGAGCTGTTTTTT. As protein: CASRKTQGTTGELFF.

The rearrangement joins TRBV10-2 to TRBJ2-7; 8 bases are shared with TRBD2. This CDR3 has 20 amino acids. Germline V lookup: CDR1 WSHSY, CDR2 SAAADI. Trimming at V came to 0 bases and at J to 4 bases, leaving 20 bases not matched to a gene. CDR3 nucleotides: TGCGCCAGCAGTGAGTCGGGAAAGGTAGCGGGAAGCCGCTCTCGATACGAGCAGTACTTC. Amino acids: CASSESGKVAGSRSRYEQYF.

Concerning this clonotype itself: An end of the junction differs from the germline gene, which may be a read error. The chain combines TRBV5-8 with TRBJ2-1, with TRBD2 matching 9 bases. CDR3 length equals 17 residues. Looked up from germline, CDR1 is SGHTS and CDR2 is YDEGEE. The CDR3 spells CGSSLAWSAGGRDEQFF. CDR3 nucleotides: TGTGGCAGCAGCTTGGCCTGGTCGGCGGGAGGGAGGGATGAGCAGTTCTTC.

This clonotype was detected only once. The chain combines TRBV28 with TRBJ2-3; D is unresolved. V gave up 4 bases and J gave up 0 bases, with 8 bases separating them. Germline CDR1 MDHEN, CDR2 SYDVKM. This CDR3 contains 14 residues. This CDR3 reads CASSSPSSTDTQYF. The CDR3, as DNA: TGTGCCAGCAGTTCCCCCTCAAGCACAGATACGCAGTATTTT.

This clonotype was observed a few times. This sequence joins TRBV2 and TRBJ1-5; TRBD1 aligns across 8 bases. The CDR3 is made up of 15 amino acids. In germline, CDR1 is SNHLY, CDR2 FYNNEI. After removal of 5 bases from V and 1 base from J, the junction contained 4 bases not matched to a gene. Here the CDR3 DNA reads TGTGCCAGCAGTCCGACAGGGGTGAGCAATCAGCCCCAGCATTTT. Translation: CASSPTGVSNQPQHF.

The CDR3 reads CASSQGQGATEAFF. CDR3 bases: TGCGCCAGCAGCCAAGGACAGGGGGCCACTGAAGCTTTCTTT. The J gene is TRBJ1-1, the V gene TRBV4-1, with 10 bases aligning to TRBD1. Germline-derived CDR1 and CDR2 are MGHRA and YSYEKL. With 1 base clipped from V and 4 bases from J, the junction kept 0 bases outside the gene matches. This CDR3 contains 14 residues.

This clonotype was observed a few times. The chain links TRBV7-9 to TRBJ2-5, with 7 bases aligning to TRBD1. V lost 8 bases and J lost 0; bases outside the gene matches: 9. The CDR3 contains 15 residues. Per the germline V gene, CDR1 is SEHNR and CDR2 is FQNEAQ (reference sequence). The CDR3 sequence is CASLTGLPNQETQYF. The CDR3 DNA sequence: TGTGCCAGCTTGACAGGGTTACCCAACCAAGAGACCCAGTACTTC.

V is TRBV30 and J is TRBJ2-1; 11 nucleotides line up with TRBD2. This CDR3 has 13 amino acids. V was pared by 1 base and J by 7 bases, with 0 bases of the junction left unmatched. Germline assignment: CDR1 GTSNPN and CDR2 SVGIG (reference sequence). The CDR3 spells CAWSGLAGNEQFF. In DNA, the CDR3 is TGTGCCTGGAGTGGACTAGCGGGAAATGAGCAGTTCTTC.

CDR3 bases: TGTGCCAGCAGCTTCGCGGCGGGAGGGCAAGAGACCCAGTACTTC. Translation: CASSFAAGGQETQYF. The chain uses TRBV7-3 and TRBJ2-5; 9 positions agree with TRBD2. Unmatched junction bases numbered 4, after V lost 3 bases and J lost 2 bases. CDR3 length: 15 amino acids. Per the germline V gene, CDR1 is SGHTA and CDR2 is FQGTGA.

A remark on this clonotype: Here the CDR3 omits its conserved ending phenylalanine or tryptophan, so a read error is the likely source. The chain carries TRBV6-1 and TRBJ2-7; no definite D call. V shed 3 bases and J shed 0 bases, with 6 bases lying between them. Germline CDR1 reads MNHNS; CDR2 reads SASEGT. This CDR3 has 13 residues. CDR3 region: CASSERSSYEQYS. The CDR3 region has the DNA TGTGCCAGCAGTGAGCGGAGCTCCTACGAGCAGTACTCC.

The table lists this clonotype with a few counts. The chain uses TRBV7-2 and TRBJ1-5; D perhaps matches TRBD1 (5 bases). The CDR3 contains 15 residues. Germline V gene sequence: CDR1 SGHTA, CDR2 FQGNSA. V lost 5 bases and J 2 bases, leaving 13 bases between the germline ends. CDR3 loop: CASSNQGSGNQPQHF. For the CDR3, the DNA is TGTGCCAGCAGCAACCAGGGTTCGGGCAATCAGCCCCAGCATTTT.

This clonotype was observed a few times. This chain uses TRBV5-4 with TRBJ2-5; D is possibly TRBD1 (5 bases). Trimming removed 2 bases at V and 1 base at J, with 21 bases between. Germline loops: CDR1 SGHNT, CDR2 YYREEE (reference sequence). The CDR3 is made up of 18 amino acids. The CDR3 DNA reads TGTGCCAGCAGCTTTAATAAGGGGTACTATCCGGGCCAAGAGACCCAGTACTTC. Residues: CASSFNKGYYPGQETQYF. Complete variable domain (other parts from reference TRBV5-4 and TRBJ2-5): ETGVTQSPTHLIKTRGQQVTLRCSSQSGHNTVSWYQQALGQGPQFIFQYYREEENGRGNFPPRFSGLQFPNYSSELNVNALELDDSALYLCASSFNKGYYPGQETQYFGPGTRLLVL.

CDR3 nucleotides: TGCAGCGTTAGAAGGCTGGGCACTGAAGCTTTCTTT. This sequence encodes CSVRRLGTEAFF. The V gene is TRBV29-1, the J gene TRBJ1-1; D gene ambiguous. The CDR3 has 12 amino acids. From germline, CDR1 is SQVTM and CDR2 ANQGSEA. V was cut by 5 bases and J by 4 bases, with 11 bases left in between. The full variable domain, rest sourced from reference TRBV29-1 and TRBJ1-1, is SAVISQKPSRDICQRGTSLTIQCQVDSQVTMMFWYRQQPGQSLTLIATANQGSEATYESGFVIDKFPISRPNLTFSTLTVSNMSPEDSSIYLCSVRRLGTEAFFGQGTRLTVV.

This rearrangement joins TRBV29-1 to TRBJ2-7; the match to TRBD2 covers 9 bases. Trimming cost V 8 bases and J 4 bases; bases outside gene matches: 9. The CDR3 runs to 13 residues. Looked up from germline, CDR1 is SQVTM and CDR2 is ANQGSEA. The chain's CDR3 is CSPPETSGYEQYF. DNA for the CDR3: TGCAGCCCCCCGGAGACTAGCGGTTACGAGCAGTACTTC.

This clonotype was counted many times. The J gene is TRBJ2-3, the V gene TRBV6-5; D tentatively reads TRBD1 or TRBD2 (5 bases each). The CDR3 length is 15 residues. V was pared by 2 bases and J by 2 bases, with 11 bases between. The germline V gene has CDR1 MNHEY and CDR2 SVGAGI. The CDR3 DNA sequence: TGTGCCAGCAGTTACGGGGGTCTCATCACAGATACGCAGTATTTT. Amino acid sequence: CASSYGGLITDTQYF.

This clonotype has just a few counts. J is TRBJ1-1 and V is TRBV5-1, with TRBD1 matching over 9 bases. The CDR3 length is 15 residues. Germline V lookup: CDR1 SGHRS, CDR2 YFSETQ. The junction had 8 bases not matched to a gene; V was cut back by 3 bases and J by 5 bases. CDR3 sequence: CASSSPDRGSTEAFF. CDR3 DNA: TGCGCCAGCAGCTCCCCCGACAGGGGGTCTACTGAAGCTTTCTTT.

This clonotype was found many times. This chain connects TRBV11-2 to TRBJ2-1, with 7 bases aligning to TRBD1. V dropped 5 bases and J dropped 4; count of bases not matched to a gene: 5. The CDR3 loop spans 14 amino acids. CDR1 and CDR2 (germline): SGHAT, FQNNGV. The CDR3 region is CASSLGQVYNEQFF. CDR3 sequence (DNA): TGTGCCAGCAGCCTAGGACAGGTTTACAATGAGCAGTTCTTC. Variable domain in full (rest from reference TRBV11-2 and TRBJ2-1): EAGVAQSPRYKIIEKRQSVAFWCNPISGHATLYWYQQILGQGPKLLIQFQNNGVVDDSQLPKDRFSAERLKGVDSTLKIQPAKLEDSAVYLCASSLGQVYNEQFFGPGTRLTVL.

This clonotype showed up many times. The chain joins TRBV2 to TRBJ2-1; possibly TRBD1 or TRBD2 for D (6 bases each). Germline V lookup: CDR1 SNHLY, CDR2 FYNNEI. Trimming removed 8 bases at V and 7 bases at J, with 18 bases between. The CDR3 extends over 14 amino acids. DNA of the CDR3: TGTGCCAGCTCTCGAGTAGGGGGGAATAATGAGCAGTTCTTC. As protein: CASSRVGGNNEQFF. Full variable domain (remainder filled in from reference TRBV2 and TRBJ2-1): EPEVTQTPSHQVTQMGQEVILRCVPISNHLYFYWYRQILGQKVEFLVSFYNNEISEKSEIFDDQFSVERPDGSNFTLKIRSTKLEDSAMYFCASSRVGGNNEQFFGPGTRLTVL.